What follows is one T cell receptor beta chain and its context. The repertoire was sequenced with immunoSEQ multiplex PCR; TCRdb's copy has only in-frame clones and lacks some. The data contain roughly 80,000 clones, 89% of them seen just once; the ten biggest clones take up under 0.5%. This sample is drawn from a study of technical replicates of blood from a few donors. The sequence was collected from a human donor in good health. Input material: T cells isolated from PBMCs.

The CDR3 is CASRVSSGANVLTF. The CDR3 DNA is TGTGCCAGCAGGGTTAGCTCTGGGGCCAACGTCCTGACTTTC. The gene calls are TRBV2 and TRBJ2-6, with no clear D. The length of the CDR3 is 14 residues. V was clipped by 6 bases and J by 0 bases, with 6 bases between them. In germline, CDR1 is SNHLY, CDR2 FYNNEI.